This TCR beta chain came from a study of Tregs in tolerant kidney transplant recipients. Study in general: Sorting of CD4+CD25+CD127- cells followed 3-day belatacept mixed lymphocyte reactions, sometimes with roughly 5-day graft donor restimulation.

Of note for this clone: Its target is not known.

V lost 3 bases and J 1 base, leaving 10 bases between the germline ends. CDR3 length: 14 amino acids. Germline V gene lookup returns CDR1 SGHRS and CDR2 YFSETQ. The method was immunoSEQ multiplex PCR; TCRdb's version includes in-frame clones alone and lacks a portion of them. The sample lists more than 30,000 clones; approximately 83% were seen once. The origin of this receptor is a human donor in good health. This chain uses TRBV5-1 with TRBJ1-1; D perhaps matches TRBD1 (5 bases). Material: Tregs from blood cultured with allogeneic cells. CDR3 sequence: CASSSGTTNTEAFF. As DNA, the CDR3 is TGCGCCAGCAGCTCCGGGACCACGAACACTGAAGCTTTCTTT. Using reference TRBV5-1 and TRBJ1-1 for the parts outside the CDR3, the full variable domain is KAGVTQTPRYLIKTRGQQVTLSCSPISGHRSVSWYQQTPGQGLQFLFEYFSETQRNKGNFPGRFSGRQFSNSRSEMNVSTLELGDSALYLCASSSGTTNTEAFFGQGTRLTVV.